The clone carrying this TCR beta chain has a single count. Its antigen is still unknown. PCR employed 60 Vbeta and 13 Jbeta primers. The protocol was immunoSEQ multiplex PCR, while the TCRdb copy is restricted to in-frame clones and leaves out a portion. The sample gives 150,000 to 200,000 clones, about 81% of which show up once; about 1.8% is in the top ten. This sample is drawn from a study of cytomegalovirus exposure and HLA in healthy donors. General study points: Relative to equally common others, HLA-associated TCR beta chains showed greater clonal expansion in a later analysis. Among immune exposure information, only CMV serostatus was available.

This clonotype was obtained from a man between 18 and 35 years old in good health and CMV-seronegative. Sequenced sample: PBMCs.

The CDR3 sequence is CASSERKGLFSGELFF. CDR3 nucleotides: TGTGCCAGCAGTGAAAGAAAGGGACTCTTTTCCGGGGAGCTGTTTTTT. The V gene is TRBV2, the J gene TRBJ2-2; TRBD2 is a possible D gene (6 bases). Trimming cost V 2 bases and J 6 bases, with 16 bases left between them. Germline V CDR1 and CDR2: SNHLY, FYNNEI. The CDR3 runs 16 residues.